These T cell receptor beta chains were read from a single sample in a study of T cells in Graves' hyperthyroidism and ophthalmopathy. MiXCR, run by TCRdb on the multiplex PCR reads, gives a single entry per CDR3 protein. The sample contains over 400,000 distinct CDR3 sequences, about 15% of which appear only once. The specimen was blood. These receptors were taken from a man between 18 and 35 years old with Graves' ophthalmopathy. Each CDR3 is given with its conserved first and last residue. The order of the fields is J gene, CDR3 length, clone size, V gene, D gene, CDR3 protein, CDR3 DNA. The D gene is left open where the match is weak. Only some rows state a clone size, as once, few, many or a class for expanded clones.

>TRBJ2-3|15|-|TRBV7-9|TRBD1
CASSSGTGTTDTQYF
TGTGCCAGCAGCTCTGGGACAGGGACCACAGATACGCAGTATTTT
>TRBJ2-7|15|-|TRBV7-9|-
CASSSTDIPTYGQYF
TGTGCCAGCAGCTCAACGGATATCCCCACCTACGGGCAGTACTTC
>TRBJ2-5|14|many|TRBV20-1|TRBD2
CSARQTSGKGTQYF
TGCAGTGCCCGCCAGACTAGCGGGAAAGGGACCCAGTACTTC
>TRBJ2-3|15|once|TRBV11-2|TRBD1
CASSIGTGIADTQYF
TGTGCCAGCAGCATTGGGACAGGGATCGCAGATACGCAGTATTTT
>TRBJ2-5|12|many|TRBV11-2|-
CASSQLGETQYF
TGTGCCAGCAGCCAATTGGGGGAGACCCAGTACTTC
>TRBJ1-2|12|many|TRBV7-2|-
CASSLEGGSYTF
TGTGCCAGCAGCTTAGAAGGTGGAAGCTACACCTTC
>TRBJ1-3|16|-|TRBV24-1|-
CATSDGRKGAGNTIYF
TGTGCCACCAGTGACGGCCGTAAGGGGGCTGGAAACACCATATATTTT
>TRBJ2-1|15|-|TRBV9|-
CASSVGARDYNEQFF
TGTGCCAGCAGCGTGGGGGCCAGGGACTACAATGAGCAGTTCTTC
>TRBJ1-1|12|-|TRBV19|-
CASDNGNTEAFF
TGTGCCAGTGATAACGGGAACACTGAAGCTTTCTTT
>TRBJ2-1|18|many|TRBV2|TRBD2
CASSENGGLAASYNEQFF
TGTGCCAGCAGTGAAAATGGTGGACTAGCGGCCTCCTACAATGAGCAGTTCTTC
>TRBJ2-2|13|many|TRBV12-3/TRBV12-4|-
CASRAGTTGELFF
TGTGCCAGCAGAGCCGGGACAACGGGGGAGCTGTTTTTT
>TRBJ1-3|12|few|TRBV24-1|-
CATHPTGNTIYF
TGTGCCACCCATCCCACAGGAAACACCATATATTTT
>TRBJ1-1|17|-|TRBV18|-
CASSPPQSGTSLTEAFF
TGTGCCAGCTCACCCCCCCAATCAGGGACCTCCCTCACTGAAGCTTTCTTT
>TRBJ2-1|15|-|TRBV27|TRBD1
CASSPPPGQGDEQFF
TGTGCCAGCAGTCCTCCCCCGGGACAGGGGGATGAGCAGTTCTTC
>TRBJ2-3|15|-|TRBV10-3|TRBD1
CAISVGTGSTDTQYF
TGTGCCATCAGCGTTGGGACAGGGAGCACAGATACGCAGTATTTT
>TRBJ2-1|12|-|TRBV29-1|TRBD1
CSPQTGPNEQFF
TGCAGCCCTCAGACAGGGCCCAATGAGCAGTTCTTC
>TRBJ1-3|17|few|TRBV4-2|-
CASSHLHPGSSGNTIYF
TGTGCCAGCAGCCATCTGCACCCAGGGAGCTCTGGAAACACCATATATTTT
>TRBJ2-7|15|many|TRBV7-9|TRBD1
CASSFKGQGPYEQYF
TGTGCCAGCAGCTTTAAGGGACAGGGGCCCTACGAGCAGTACTTC
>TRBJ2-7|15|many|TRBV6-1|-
CASVTNRGASYEQYF
TGTGCCAGCGTTACCAATCGAGGGGCATCCTACGAGCAGTACTTC
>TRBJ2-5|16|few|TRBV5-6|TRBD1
CASSLGTGGLQETQYF
TGTGCCAGCAGCTTGGGGACAGGGGGCCTCCAAGAGACCCAGTACTTC
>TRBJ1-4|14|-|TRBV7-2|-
CASSKQGGDEKLFF
TGTGCCAGCAGTAAACAGGGAGGGGATGAAAAACTGTTTTTT
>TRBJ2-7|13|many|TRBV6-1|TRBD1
CASNNGDSYEQYF
TGTGCCAGCAACAACGGGGACAGCTACGAGCAGTACTTC
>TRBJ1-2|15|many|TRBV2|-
CASSARTVANYGYTF
TGTGCCAGCAGTGCAAGGACGGTAGCTAACTATGGCTACACCTTC
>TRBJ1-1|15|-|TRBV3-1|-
CASSRITGTPVEAFF
TGTGCCAGCAGCCGCATAACCGGGACCCCAGTGGAAGCTTTCTTT
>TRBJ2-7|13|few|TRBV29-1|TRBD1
CSVAGTEPYEQYF
TGCAGCGTTGCCGGGACAGAACCCTACGAGCAGTACTTC
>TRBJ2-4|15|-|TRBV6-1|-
CASSFIGPSNNIQYF
TGTGCCAGCAGCTTCATCGGGCCCAGCAATAACATTCAGTACTTC
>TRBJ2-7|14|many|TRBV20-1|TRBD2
CSADGRGVIDEQYF
TGCAGTGCCGACGGGAGGGGGGTCATCGACGAGCAGTACTTC
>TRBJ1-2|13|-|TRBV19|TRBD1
CASSTRGQGRYTF
TGTGCCAGTAGTACCAGGGGACAGGGCCGCTACACCTTC
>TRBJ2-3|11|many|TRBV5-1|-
CASSMMNTQYF
TGCGCCAGCAGCATGATGAATACGCAGTATTTT
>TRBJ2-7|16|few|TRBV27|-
CASSGDPGLTGYEQYF
TGTGCCAGCAGCGGAGACCCGGGGCTGACTGGCTACGAGCAGTACTTC
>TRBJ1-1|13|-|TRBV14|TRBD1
CASSRYRGQGAFF
TGTGCCAGCAGCCGCTATAGGGGGCAAGGAGCTTTCTTT
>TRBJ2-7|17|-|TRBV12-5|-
CASGLVAGRAKDYEQYF
TGTGCTAGTGGTTTGGTGGCGGGAAGGGCCAAGGATTACGAGCAGTACTTC
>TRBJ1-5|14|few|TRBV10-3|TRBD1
CAISDREGNQPQHF
TGTGCCATCAGCGACAGGGAAGGCAATCAGCCCCAGCATTTT
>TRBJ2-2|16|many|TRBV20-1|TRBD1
CSATAPGTGLTGELFF
TGCAGTGCAACAGCCCCCGGGACAGGGCTCACCGGGGAGCTGTTTTTT
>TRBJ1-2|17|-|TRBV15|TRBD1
CATSRVEGTGANYGYTF
TGTGCCACCAGCAGAGTAGAGGGGACAGGGGCTAACTATGGCTACACCTTC
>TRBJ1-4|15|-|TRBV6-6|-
CASSYNTATNEKLFF
TGTGCCAGCAGTTACAACACCGCAACTAATGAAAAACTGTTTTTT
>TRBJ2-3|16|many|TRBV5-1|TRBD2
CASTGGAGRSTDTQYF
TGCGCCAGCACCGGGGGAGCGGGACGAAGCACAGATACGCAGTATTTT
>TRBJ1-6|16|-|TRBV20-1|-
CSASRQFSSYNSPLHF
TGCAGTGCTAGTCGACAGTTCAGCTCCTATAATTCACCCCTCCACTTT
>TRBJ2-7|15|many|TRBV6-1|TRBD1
CASSHRDRGLYEQYF
TGTGCCAGCAGTCACCGGGACAGGGGGTTGTACGAGCAGTACTTC
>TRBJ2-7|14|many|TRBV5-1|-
CASSLAWGPYEQYF
TGCGCCAGCAGCTTGGCTTGGGGCCCCTACGAGCAGTACTTC
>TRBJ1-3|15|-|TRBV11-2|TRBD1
CASSLVGQGGNTIYF
TGTGCCAGCAGCTTAGTGGGACAGGGGGGAAACACCATATATTTT
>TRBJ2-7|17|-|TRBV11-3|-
CASSFSEGRPWVSEQYF
TGTGCCAGCAGCTTTAGTGAAGGCAGGCCCTGGGTGTCCGAGCAGTACTTC
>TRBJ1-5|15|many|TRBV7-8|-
CASSLLDGSNQPQHF
TGTGCCAGCAGCTTACTGGACGGTAGCAATCAGCCCCAGCATTTT
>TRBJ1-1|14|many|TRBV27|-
CASSLTGKWTEAFF
TGTGCCAGCAGTTTAACAGGGAAATGGACTGAAGCTTTCTTT
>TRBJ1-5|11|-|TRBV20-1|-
CSATSNQPQHF
TGCAGTGCTACCAGCAATCAGCCCCAGCATTTT
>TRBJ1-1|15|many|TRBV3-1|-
CASSQGRGMNTEAFF
TGTGCCAGCAGCCAAGGAAGAGGGATGAACACTGAAGCTTTCTTT
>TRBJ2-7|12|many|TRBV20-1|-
CSAADSSYEQYF
TGCAGTGCCGCGGACAGCTCCTACGAGCAGTACTTC
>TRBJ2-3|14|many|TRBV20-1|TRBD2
CSAGTSWGPDTQYF
TGCAGTGCTGGGACTAGCTGGGGGCCAGATACGCAGTATTTT
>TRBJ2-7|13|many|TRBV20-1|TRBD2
CSAKTSGRPEQYF
TGCAGTGCGAAAACTAGCGGGAGACCCGAGCAGTACTTC
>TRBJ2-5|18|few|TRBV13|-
CASSFEHNSGGAQETQYF
TGTGCCAGCAGCTTCGAACATAATAGCGGAGGGGCCCAAGAGACCCAGTACTTC
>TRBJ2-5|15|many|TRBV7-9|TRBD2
CASSAGLAEQETQYF
TGTGCCAGCAGCGCTGGACTAGCGGAGCAAGAGACCCAGTACTTC
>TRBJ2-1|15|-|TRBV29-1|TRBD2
CSVETSGSVYNEQFF
TGCAGCGTTGAGACTAGCGGGAGCGTCTACAATGAGCAGTTCTTC
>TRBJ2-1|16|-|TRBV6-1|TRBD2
CASALGLDLSYNEQFF
TGTGCCAGCGCTCTCGGACTAGATCTCTCCTACAATGAGCAGTTCTTC
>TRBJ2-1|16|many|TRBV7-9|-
CASSPSDGSSYNEQFF
TGTGCCAGCAGCCCGTCCGACGGGAGCTCCTACAATGAGCAGTTCTTC